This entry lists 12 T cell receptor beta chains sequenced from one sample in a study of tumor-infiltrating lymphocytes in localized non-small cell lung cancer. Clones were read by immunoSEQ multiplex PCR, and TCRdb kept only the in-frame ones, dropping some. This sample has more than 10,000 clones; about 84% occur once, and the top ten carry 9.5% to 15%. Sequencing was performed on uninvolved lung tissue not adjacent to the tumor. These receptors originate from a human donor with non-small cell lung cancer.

Here the CDR3 reads CASSSGQGTNEKLFF. The CDR3 nucleotides are TGTGCCAGCAGTTCCGGACAGGGAACTAATGAAAAACTGTTTTTT. This chain uses TRBV6-6 with TRBJ1-4; 8 bases map to TRBD1. This CDR3 is 15 amino acids long. From germline, CDR1 is MNHNY and CDR2 SVGAGI (reference sequence). The junction had 2 bases not matched to a gene; V was cut back by 4 bases and J by 1 base.

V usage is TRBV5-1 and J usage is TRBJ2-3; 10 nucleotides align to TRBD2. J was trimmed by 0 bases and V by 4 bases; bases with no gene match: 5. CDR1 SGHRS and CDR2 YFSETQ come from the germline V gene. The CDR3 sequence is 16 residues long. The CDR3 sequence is CASSQVAGGSTDTQYF. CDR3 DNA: TGCGCCAGCAGCCAGGTAGCGGGGGGTAGCACAGATACGCAGTATTTT.

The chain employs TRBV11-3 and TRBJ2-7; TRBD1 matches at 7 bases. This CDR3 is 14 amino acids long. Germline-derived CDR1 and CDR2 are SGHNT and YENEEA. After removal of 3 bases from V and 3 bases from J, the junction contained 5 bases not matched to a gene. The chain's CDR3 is CASSFSAGGYEQYF. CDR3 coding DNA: TGTGCCAGCAGCTTTTCGGCAGGGGGCTACGAGCAGTACTTC.

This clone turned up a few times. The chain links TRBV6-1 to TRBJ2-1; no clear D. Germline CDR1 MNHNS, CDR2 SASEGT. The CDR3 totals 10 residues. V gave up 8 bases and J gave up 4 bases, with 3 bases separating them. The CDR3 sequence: CASAYNEQFF. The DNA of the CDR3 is TGTGCCAGCGCTTACAATGAGCAGTTCTTC.

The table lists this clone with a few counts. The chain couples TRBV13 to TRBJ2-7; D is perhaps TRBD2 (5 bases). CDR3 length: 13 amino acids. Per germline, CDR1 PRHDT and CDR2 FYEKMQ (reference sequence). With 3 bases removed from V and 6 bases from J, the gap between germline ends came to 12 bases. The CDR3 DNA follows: TGTGCCAGCAGCTTCGGGGAGAGCGGCGAGCAGTACTTC. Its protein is CASSFGESGEQYF.

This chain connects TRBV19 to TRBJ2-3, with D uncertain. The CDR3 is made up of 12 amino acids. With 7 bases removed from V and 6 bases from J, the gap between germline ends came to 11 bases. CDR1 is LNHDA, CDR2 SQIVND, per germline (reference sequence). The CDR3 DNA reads TGTGCCAGTAATCATGGTATCGATACGCAGTATTTT. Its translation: CASNHGIDTQYF.

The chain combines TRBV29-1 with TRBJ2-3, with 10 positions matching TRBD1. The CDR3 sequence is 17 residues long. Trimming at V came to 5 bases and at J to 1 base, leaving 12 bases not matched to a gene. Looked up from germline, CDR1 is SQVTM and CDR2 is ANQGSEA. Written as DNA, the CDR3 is TGCAGCGTTTTCCAGGGGACAGGGGTAGGTGGCACAGATACGCAGTATTTT. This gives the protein CSVFQGTGVGGTDTQYF.

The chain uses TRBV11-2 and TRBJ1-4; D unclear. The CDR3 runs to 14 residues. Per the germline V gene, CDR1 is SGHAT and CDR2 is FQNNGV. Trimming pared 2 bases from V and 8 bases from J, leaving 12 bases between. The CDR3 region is CASSLTRGSEKLFF. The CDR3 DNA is TGTGCCAGCAGCTTAACCCGTGGAAGCGAAAAACTGTTTTTT.

The CDR3 bases are TGTGCCAGCAGCTCCAGGACAGGGACCTACAATGAGCAGTTCTTC. Encoded protein: CASSSRTGTYNEQFF. The rearrangement joins TRBV7-2 to TRBJ2-1; 8 positions agree with TRBD1. The CDR3 has 15 residues. V was clipped by 4 bases and J by 2 bases; unmatched bases: 4. CDR1 is SGHTA and CDR2 is FQGNSA in the germline V gene. Supplemented by reference TRBV7-2 and TRBJ2-1, the full variable domain reads GAGVSQSPSNKVTEKGKDVELRCDPISGHTALYWYRQSLGQGLEFLIYFQGNSAPDKSGLPSDRFSAERTGGSVSTLTIQRTQQEDSAVYLCASSSRTGTYNEQFFGPGTRLTVL.

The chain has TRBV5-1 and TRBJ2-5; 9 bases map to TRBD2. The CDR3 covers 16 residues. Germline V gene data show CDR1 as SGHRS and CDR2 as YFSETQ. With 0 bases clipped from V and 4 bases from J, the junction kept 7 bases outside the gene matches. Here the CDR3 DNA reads TGCGCCAGCAGCTTGGCCGGGACTAGCCGCTTAGAGACCCAGTACTTC. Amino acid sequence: CASSLAGTSRLETQYF. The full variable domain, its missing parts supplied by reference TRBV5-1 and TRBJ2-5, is KAGVTQTPRYLIKTRGQQVTLSCSPISGHRSVSWYQQTPGQGLQFLFEYFSETQRNKGNFPGRFSGRQFSNSRSEMNVSTLELGDSALYLCASSLAGTSRLETQYFGPGTRLLVL.

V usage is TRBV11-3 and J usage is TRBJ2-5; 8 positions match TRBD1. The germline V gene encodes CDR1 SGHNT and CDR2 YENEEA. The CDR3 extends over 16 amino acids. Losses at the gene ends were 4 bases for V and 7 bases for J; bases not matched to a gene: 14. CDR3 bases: TGTGCCAGCAGCTCTAAGGGCAGGGGGCGCTCGGGGACCCAGTACTTC. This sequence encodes CASSSKGRGRSGTQYF. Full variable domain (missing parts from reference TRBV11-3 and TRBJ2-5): EAGVVQSPRYKIIEKKQPVAFWCNPISGHNTLYWYLQNLGQGPELLIRYENEEAVDDSQLPKDRFSAERLKGVDSTLKIQPAELGDSAVYLCASSSKGRGRSGTQYFGPGTRLLVL.

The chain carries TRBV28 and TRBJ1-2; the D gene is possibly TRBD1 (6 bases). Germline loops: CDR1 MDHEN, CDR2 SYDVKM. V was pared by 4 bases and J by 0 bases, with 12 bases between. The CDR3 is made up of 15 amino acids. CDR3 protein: CASSSLTGTNYGYTF. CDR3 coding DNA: TGTGCCAGCAGTTCGCTGACAGGAACTAACTATGGCTACACCTTC.